This T cell receptor (beta chain) was identified in a study of T-cell reconstitution after alpha-beta-depleted transplantation in children. The germline CDR1 and CDR2 sequences are SNHLY and FYNNEI. This CDR3 has 14 residues. V shed 4 bases and J shed 3 bases, with 12 bases lying between them. For TCRbeta, the library was prepared with unique molecular identifiers. TCRdb passed the PCR reads through MiXCR, listing each CDR3 protein once. Of about 980,000 distinct CDR3 sequences in the sample, under 30% were seen once. This specimen was PBMCs, mostly from graft donor cells, taken 360 days after TCRalphabeta/CD19-depleted stem cell transplant. This receptor was taken from a boy younger than two who had a stem cell transplant for SCID, so the T cells may come from the graft donor. The chain combines TRBV2 with TRBJ1-1; D uncertain. CDR3 in amino acids: CASSVEHVYTEAFF. DNA of the CDR3: TGTGCCAGCAGTGTGGAACACGTTTACACTGAAGCTTTCTTT.